The clone carrying this T cell receptor (beta chain) was detected only a few times. Its antigen is undetermined. This CDR3 is built from 17 residues. V was clipped by 0 bases and J by 3 bases; unmatched bases: 5. The sample originates from a study of cytomegalovirus exposure and HLA in healthy donors. Study-level findings and limits: Using a false discovery rate of 0.05, a later analysis showed that some 16,000 TCR beta sequences were associated with HLA alleles. Productive status was seen about 90% or about 30% of the time for most TCR beta V segments in an earlier analysis.

Primers for the PCR totalled 60 Vbeta and 13 Jbeta. Sequencing used immunoSEQ multiplex PCR; TCRdb keeps in-frame clones, though not all of them. Altogether roughly 200,000 clones are present, 9.5% being singletons, with the ten largest covering 1% to 1.5%. The TCR sequence derives from a young woman in good health and CMV-seropositive. V is TRBV6-7 and J is TRBJ2-2; 9 bases agree with TRBD1. TRBV6-7 is an open reading frame whose function is uncertain. The specimen sequenced was PBMCs. The CDR3 DNA follows: TGTGCCAGCAGTTACTCCCTCCGGACAGGGGACACCGGGGAGCTGTTTTTT. It encodes CASSYSLRTGDTGELFF.